This T cell receptor beta chain was recorded in a study of T-cell reconstitution after alpha-beta-depleted transplantation in children. Study-level findings and limits: Some patients' high day-60 TCRbeta diversity was traced to surviving recipient T cells and thymic progenitors. The origin of alpha-beta T cells about two months after transplant was reportedly several hundred expanded graft clones. One year after transplant, T-cell counts and diversity came mostly from newly produced T cells.

This clonotype was seen at least ten times. What it binds is unknown. During its preparation, the TCRbeta library received unique molecular identifiers. TCRdb called the PCR reads again in MiXCR, with one record for every CDR3 protein. The table shows around 52,000 distinct CDR3 sequences, with 5.5% to 7.5% occurring only once. This specimen consisted of PBMCs, mostly from graft donor cells, obtained 60 days after TCRalphabeta/CD19-depleted stem cell transplant. The TCR sequence derives from a female patient aged 2-10 years who had a stem cell transplant for aplastic anemia, so the T cells may come from the graft donor.

CDR3 region: CSASSRQGWPDTQYF. For the CDR3, the DNA is TGCAGTGCTAGCTCCCGGCAGGGTTGGCCAGATACGCAGTATTTT. This chain links TRBV20-1 with TRBJ2-3; possibly TRBD1 for D (5 bases). V lost 3 bases and J lost 4, with 17 bases in between. The germline CDR1 and CDR2 sequences are DFQATT and SNEGSKA (reference sequence). This CDR3 has 15 residues.